A selection of T cell receptor beta chains follows, all from one sample in a study of beta chain features in type 1 diabetes. The data were produced by immunoSEQ multiplex PCR, yet TCRdb's version contains in-frame clones alone and is incomplete. The data show more than 300,000 clones, with more than 13% seen just once and approximately 0.02% held by the top ten. The sample consisted of naive CD4+ T cells from blood. The source of these receptors is a woman in her late teens or twenties in good health. CDR3s include the opening cysteine and the closing phenylalanine or tryptophan. A D gene is named only where the DNA matches it firmly. The size of a clone is reported for some rows only, either as once, few or many, or as a class for expanded clones.

NA,TRBV5-4,16,TRBJ2-1,TRBD2,TGTGCCAGCAGCTTACTAGCGGGAGGGATTTACAATGAGCAGTTCTTC,CASSLLAGGIYNEQFF
few,TRBV9,15,TRBJ2-2,TRBD1,TGTGCCAGCACTAGGGACAGGGTAGCTGGCGGGGAGCTGTTTTTT,CASTRDRVAGGELFF
NA,TRBV18,14,TRBJ2-1,TRBD1,TGTGCCAGCTCCACCGGGACAGGGGTTCATGAGCAGTTCTTC,CASSTGTGVHEQFF
few,TRBV27,16,TRBJ2-6,TRBD2,TGTGCCAGCAGACTAGCGGGAGGTGCCGGGGCCAACGTCCTGACTTTC,CASRLAGGAGANVLTF
few,TRBV29-1,14,TRBJ1-1,NA,TGCAGCGTTGAAGACAGGAACATGAACACTGAAGCTTTCTTT,CSVEDRNMNTEAFF
NA,TRBV28,13,TRBJ1-5,NA,TGTGCCAGCAGCTCAGGCGGGTATCAGCCCCAGCATTTT,CASSSGGYQPQHF
NA,TRBV5-4,20,TRBJ2-3,TRBD1,TGTGCCAGCAGCTTGGAGTCAGGTATATCGTGGGACAGGGATTCGGATACGCAGTATTTT,CASSLESGISWDRDSDTQYF
few,TRBV18,15,TRBJ2-1,TRBD2,TGTGCCAGCTCACCAGGGACTAGCTTGGGCAATGAGCAGTTCTTC,CASSPGTSLGNEQFF
few,TRBV5-1,16,TRBJ2-7,TRBD2,TGCGCCAGCAGCTTGGCCGGGGGGAGCCTCTCCTACGAGCAGTACTTC,CASSLAGGSLSYEQYF
few,TRBV18,14,TRBJ1-2,NA,TGTGCCAGCTCACCACCAAGCGGGGACTATGGCTACACCTTC,CASSPPSGDYGYTF
few,TRBV29-1,13,TRBJ2-7,NA,TGCAGCGCCCGCCGGGGAGCAGCCTACGAGCAGTACTTC,CSARRGAAYEQYF
NA,TRBV9,12,TRBJ2-3,NA,TGTGCCAGCAGCGTATCCTTGGATACGCAGTATTTT,CASSVSLDTQYF
NA,TRBV7-9,15,TRBJ1-5,NA,TGTGCCAGCAGCTTGGGGGGGGGAAGCAATCAGCCCCAGCATTTT,CASSLGGGSNQPQHF
few,TRBV2,14,TRBJ2-3,NA,TGTGCCAGCAGTGAAGTTGGACAGACAGATACGCAGTATTTT,CASSEVGQTDTQYF
few,TRBV5-1,15,TRBJ2-2,NA,TGCGCCAGCAGCTTTCCCGGGAGTGGCACCGGGGAGCTGTTTTTT,CASSFPGSGTGELFF
few,TRBV7-3,14,TRBJ1-1,TRBD1,TGTGCCAGCAGCTTACAGGGGGATGGGACTGAAGCTTTCTTT,CASSLQGDGTEAFF
few,TRBV2,12,TRBJ1-2,NA,TGTGCCAGCAGTGTAGGAGAATATGGCTACACCTTC,CASSVGEYGYTF
NA,TRBV30,11,TRBJ2-4,NA,TGTGCCTGGAGGACGGGGAACATTCAGTACTTC,CAWRTGNIQYF
NA,TRBV18,16,TRBJ2-5,NA,TGTGCCAGCTCACCATTTGCGGGAAAAGGTCGAGAGACCCAGTACTTC,CASSPFAGKGRETQYF
NA,TRBV7-2,15,TRBJ2-1,TRBD1,TGTGCCAGCAGCTTAGGGGGGACAGGCGACAATGAGCAGTTCTTC,CASSLGGTGDNEQFF
few,TRBV28,17,TRBJ2-3,TRBD2,TGTGCCAGCAGTTTGGCACCGGGACTAGCGTCCACAGATACGCAGTATTTT,CASSLAPGLASTDTQYF
NA,TRBV29-1,19,TRBJ1-1,NA,TGCAGCACCCGTGGGGGGATTGGGCGCAACACCCAGAGATACACTGAAGCTTTCTTT,CSTRGGIGRNTQRYTEAFF
few,TRBV29-1,12,TRBJ2-5,NA,TGCAGCGTTGTCCTCGGGGGAGAGACCCAGTACTTC,CSVVLGGETQYF
few,TRBV9,14,TRBJ1-5,TRBD1,TGTGCCAGCAGCGGACAGGGGGGGAATCAGCCCCAGCATTTT,CASSGQGGNQPQHF
NA,TRBV5-1,16,TRBJ2-1,TRBD2,TGCGCCAGCAGCTCATTGGGGACTAGCGACTACAATGAGCAGTTCTTC,CASSSLGTSDYNEQFF
NA,TRBV7-9,12,TRBJ1-1,NA,TGTGCCAGCACCCGAGATTTTGGGAGGGCTTTCTTT,CASTRDFGRAFF
few,TRBV4-2,15,TRBJ2-1,TRBD2,TGTGCCAGCAGCCTAAGACTAGCGGGGGGGAATGAGCAGTTCTTC,CASSLRLAGGNEQFF
few,TRBV28,15,TRBJ2-5,NA,TGTGCCAGCAGTTTACCGGTCGCAGCCAGGGAGACCCAGTACTTC,CASSLPVAARETQYF
NA,TRBV28,15,TRBJ1-5,TRBD1,TGTGCCAGCAGACGCGACAGGGGGACCTATCAGCCCCAGCATTTT,CASRRDRGTYQPQHF
NA,TRBV4-1,12,TRBJ2-5,NA,TGCGCCAGCAGCCCCGGGTGGGAGACCCAGTACTTC,CASSPGWETQYF
NA,TRBV29-1,15,TRBJ2-5,TRBD2,TGCAGCGTAGTCGGGACTAGCGGCCCTCAAGAGACCCAGTACTTC,CSVVGTSGPQETQYF
NA,TRBV5-4,14,TRBJ1-4,TRBD1,TGTGCCAGCAGCTCGGACAGGGCGGGGGAAAAACTGTTTTTT,CASSSDRAGEKLFF
few,TRBV2,15,TRBJ2-7,TRBD2,TGTGCCAGCAGTTTGGGACTAGCGGGGATCTACGAGCAGTACTTC,CASSLGLAGIYEQYF
NA,TRBV28,12,TRBJ2-7,NA,TGTGCCAGCAGTTCCGACGGGGAAAAGCAGTACTTC,CASSSDGEKQYF
few,TRBV5-4,16,TRBJ2-5,TRBD2,TGTGCCAGCAGCTTGGTTCCTAGCGGGGCTCAAGAGACCCAGTACTTC,CASSLVPSGAQETQYF
few,TRBV15,16,TRBJ1-1,TRBD1,TGTGCCACCAGCAGGCCAGGGACAGCCATGAACACTGAAGCTTTCTTT,CATSRPGTAMNTEAFF
few,TRBV30,13,TRBJ2-1,NA,TGTGCCTGGAGGTCGGACACCTACAATGAGCAGTTCTTC,CAWRSDTYNEQFF
NA,TRBV30,14,TRBJ2-1,TRBD2,TGTGCCTGGATAGGACTAGCGGGGTTAAATGAGCAGTTCTTC,CAWIGLAGLNEQFF
few,TRBV29-1,14,TRBJ2-7,TRBD2,TGCAGCGGCTCCGGGGTAGCGGGAGCTAACGAGCAGTACTTC,CSGSGVAGANEQYF
few,TRBV9,16,TRBJ2-1,TRBD2,TGTGCCAGCAGCGTAGGAGGAACTAGCGGGTACAATGAGCAGTTCTTC,CASSVGGTSGYNEQFF
NA,TRBV4-3,13,TRBJ2-5,NA,TGCGCCAGCAGCCAAGGTCCGGGGGAGACCCAGTACTTC,CASSQGPGETQYF
few,TRBV25-1,13,TRBJ2-3,TRBD2,TGTGCCAGCAAAGCGGGATACCCAGATACGCAGTATTTT,CASKAGYPDTQYF
few,TRBV28,15,TRBJ1-1,NA,TGTGCCAGCCTTTTATTACCGGGGTCGGGAACTGAAGCTTTCTTT,CASLLLPGSGTEAFF
NA,TRBV11-2,16,TRBJ1-3,TRBD1,TGTGCCAGCAGCTTACCTGGGACAGTGACTGGAAACACCATATATTTT,CASSLPGTVTGNTIYF
NA,TRBV11-1,13,TRBJ1-1,NA,TGTGCCAGCTCGAGGGCCCTGAACACTGAAGCTTTCTTT,CASSRALNTEAFF
NA,TRBV28,14,TRBJ2-3,TRBD2,TGTGCCACCGAGACTAGCGGGAACACAGATACGCAGTATTTT,CATETSGNTDTQYF
NA,TRBV7-9,16,TRBJ2-1,TRBD2,TGTGCCAGCAGCTCTTTGGGCGGGAGGGAAAGCGGGGAGCAGTTCTTC,CASSSLGGRESGEQFF
few,TRBV5-4,15,TRBJ2-2,TRBD1,TGTGCCAGCAGAACGGACAGGGTGTCAACCGGGGAGCTGTTTTTT,CASRTDRVSTGELFF
few,TRBV14,13,TRBJ1-2,TRBD1,TGTGCCAGCAGCCCGGGACAGGTCTATGGCTACACCTTC,CASSPGQVYGYTF
NA,TRBV29-1,14,TRBJ1-4,NA,TGCAGCGTTGCGCGGGAGTCCACTAATGAAAAACTGTTTTTT,CSVARESTNEKLFF